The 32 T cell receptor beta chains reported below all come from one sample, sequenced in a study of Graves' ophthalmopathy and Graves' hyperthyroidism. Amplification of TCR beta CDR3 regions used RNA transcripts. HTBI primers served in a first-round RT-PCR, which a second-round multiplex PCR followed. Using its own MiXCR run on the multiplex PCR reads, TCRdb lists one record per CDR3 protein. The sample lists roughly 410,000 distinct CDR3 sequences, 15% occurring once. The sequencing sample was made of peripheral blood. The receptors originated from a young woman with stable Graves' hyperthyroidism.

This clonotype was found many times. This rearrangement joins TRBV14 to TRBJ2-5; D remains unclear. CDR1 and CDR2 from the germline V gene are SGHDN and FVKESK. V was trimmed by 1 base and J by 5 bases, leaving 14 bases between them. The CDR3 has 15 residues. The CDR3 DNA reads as TGTGCCAGCAGCCAAGGTACAGCCTCCGGGGAGACCCAGTACTTC. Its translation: CASSQGTASGETQYF.

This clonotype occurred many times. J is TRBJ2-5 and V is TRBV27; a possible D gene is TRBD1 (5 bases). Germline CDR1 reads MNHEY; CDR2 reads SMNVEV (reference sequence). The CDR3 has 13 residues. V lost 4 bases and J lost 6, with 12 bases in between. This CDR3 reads CASSSTMGQTQYF. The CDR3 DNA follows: TGTGCCAGCAGTTCCACTATGGGGCAGACCCAGTACTTC.

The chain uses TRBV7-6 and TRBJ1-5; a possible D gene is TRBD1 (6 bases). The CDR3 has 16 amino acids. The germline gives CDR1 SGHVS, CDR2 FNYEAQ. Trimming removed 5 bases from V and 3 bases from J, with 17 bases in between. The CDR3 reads CASSLTAGGYNQPQHF. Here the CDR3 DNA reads TGTGCCAGCAGCCTTACCGCCGGGGGCTACAATCAGCCCCAGCATTTT.

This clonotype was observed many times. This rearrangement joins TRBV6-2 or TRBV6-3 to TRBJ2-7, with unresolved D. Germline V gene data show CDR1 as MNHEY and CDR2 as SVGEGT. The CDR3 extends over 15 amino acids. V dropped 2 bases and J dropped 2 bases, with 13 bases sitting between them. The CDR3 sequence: CASSYLLGGTYEQYF. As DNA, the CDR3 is TGTGCCAGCAGTTACCTGTTAGGCGGAACCTACGAGCAGTACTTC.

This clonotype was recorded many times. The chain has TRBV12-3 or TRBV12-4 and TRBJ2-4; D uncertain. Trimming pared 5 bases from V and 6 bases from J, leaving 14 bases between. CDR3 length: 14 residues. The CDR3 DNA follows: TGTGCCAGCAGTCCGTCGGGCGCCGGAAACATTCAGTACTTC. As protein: CASSPSGAGNIQYF.

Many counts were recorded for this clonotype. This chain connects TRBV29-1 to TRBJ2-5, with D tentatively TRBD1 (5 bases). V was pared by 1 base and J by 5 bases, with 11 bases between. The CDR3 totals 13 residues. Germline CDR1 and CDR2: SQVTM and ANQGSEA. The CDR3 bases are TGCAGCGTTGAAGTCGAGAACAGGGAGACCCAGTACTTC. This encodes CSVEVENRETQYF.

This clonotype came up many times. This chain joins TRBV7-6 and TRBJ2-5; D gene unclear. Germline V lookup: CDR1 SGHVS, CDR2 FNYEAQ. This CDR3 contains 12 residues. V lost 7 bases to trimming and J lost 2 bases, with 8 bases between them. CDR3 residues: CASKGPQETQYF. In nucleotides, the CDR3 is TGTGCCAGCAAAGGTCCACAAGAGACCCAGTACTTC.

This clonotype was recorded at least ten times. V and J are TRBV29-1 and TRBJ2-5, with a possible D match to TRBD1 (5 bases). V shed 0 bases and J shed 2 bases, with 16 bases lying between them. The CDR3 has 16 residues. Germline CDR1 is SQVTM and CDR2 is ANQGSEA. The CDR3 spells CSVEDPTVVQQETQYF. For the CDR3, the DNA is TGCAGCGTTGAAGATCCGACAGTGGTACAACAAGAGACCCAGTACTTC. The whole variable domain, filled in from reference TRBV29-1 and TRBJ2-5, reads SAVISQKPSRDICQRGTSLTIQCQVDSQVTMMFWYRQQPGQSLTLIATANQGSEATYESGFVIDKFPISRPNLTFSTLTVSNMSPEDSSIYLCSVEDPTVVQQETQYFGPGTRLLVL.

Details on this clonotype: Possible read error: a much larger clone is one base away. The CDR3 region has the DNA TGTTCCAGCAGCCAACAGGGATCCTATGGCTACACCTTC. Its protein product is CSSSQQGSYGYTF. The rearrangement joins TRBV14 to TRBJ1-2; D is perhaps TRBD1 (6 bases). The CDR3 has 13 amino acids. The germline gives CDR1 SGHDN, CDR2 FVKESK.

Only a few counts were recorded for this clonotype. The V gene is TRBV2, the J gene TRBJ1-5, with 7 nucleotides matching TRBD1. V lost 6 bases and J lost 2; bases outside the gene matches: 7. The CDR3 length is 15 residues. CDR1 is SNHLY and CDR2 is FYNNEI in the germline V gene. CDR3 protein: CASRETGIGNQPQHF. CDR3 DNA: TGTGCCAGCAGGGAGACAGGGATTGGCAATCAGCCCCAGCATTTT. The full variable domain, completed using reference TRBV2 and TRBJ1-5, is EPEVTQTPSHQVTQMGQEVILRCVPISNHLYFYWYRQILGQKVEFLVSFYNNEISEKSEIFDDQFSVERPDGSNFTLKIRSTKLEDSAMYFCASRETGIGNQPQHFGDGTRLSIL.

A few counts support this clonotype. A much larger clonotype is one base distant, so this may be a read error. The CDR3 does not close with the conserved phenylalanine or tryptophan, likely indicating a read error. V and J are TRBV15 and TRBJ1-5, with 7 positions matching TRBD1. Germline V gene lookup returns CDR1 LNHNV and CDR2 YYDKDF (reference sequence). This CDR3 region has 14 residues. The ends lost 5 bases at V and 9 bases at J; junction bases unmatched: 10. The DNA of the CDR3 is TGTGCCACCAGCGAACAGGGGTTCCCTCGGCCCCAGCATTTG. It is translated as CATSEQGFPRPQHL.

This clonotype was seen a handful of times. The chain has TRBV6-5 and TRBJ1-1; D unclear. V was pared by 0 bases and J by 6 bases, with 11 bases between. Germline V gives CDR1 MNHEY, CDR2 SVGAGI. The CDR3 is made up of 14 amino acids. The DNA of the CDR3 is TGTGCCAGCAGTTACTCGACCCCCCGAGCTGAAGCTTTCTTT. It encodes CASSYSTPRAEAFF.

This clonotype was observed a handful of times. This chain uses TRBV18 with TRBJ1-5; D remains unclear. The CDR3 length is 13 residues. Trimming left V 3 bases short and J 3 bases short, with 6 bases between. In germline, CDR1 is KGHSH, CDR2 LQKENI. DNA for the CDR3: TGTGCCAGCTCACCGCAGTACAATCAGCCCCAGCATTTT. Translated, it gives CASSPQYNQPQHF. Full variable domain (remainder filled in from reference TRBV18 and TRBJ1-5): NAGVMQNPRHLVRRRGQEARLRCSPMKGHSHVYWYRQLPEEGLKFMVYLQKENIIDESGMPKERFSAEFPKEGPSILRIQQVVRGDSAAYFCASSPQYNQPQHFGDGTRLSIL.

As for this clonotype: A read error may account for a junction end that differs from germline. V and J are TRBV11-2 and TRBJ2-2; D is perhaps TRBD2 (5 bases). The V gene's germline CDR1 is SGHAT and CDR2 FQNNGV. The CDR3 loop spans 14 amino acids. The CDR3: CASSLGGNTGELLF. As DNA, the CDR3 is TGTGCCAGCAGCTTAGGAGGGAACACCGGGGAGCTGTTGTTT.

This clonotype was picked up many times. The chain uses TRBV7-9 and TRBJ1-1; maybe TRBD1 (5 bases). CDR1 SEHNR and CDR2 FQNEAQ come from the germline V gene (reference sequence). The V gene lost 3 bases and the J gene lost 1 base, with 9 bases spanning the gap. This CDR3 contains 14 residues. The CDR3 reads CASSFGGGNTEAFF. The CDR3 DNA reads TGTGCCAGCAGCTTCGGGGGAGGGAACACTGAAGCTTTCTTT.

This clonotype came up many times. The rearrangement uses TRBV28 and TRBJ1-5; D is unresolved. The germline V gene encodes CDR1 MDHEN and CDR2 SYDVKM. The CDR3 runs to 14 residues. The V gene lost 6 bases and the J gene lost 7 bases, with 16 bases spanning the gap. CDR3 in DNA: TGTGCCAGCAGGCCTACTCATTTCAACCAGCCCCAGCATTTT. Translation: CASRPTHFNQPQHF.

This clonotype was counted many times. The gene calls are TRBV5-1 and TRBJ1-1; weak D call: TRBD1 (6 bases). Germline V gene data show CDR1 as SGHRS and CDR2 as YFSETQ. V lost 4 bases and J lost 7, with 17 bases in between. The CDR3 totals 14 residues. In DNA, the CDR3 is TGCGCCAGCAGCCGTAGTGGGGGGGCCGGTGAAGCTTTCTTT. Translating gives CASSRSGGAGEAFF.

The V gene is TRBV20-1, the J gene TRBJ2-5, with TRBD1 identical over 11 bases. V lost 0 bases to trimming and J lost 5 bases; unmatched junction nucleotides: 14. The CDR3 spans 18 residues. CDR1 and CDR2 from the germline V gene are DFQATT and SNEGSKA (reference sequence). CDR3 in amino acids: CSARDRAGGQGAWETQYF. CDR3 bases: TGCAGTGCTAGAGATCGGGCGGGAGGACAGGGGGCTTGGGAGACCCAGTACTTC.

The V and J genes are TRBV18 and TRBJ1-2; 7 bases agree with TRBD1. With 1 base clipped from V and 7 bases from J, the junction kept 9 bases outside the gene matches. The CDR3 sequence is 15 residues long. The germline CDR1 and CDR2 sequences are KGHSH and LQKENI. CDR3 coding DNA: TGTGCCAGCTCACCACTGGACAGGCCGGGAGGTGGCTACACCTTC. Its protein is CASSPLDRPGGGYTF.

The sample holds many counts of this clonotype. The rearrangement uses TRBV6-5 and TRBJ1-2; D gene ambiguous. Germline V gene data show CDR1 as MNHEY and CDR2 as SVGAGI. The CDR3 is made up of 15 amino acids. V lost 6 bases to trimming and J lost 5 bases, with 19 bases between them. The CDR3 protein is CASRSLSLAGYGYTF. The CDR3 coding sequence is TGTGCCAGCAGATCCCTCTCACTCGCGGGATATGGCTACACCTTC.

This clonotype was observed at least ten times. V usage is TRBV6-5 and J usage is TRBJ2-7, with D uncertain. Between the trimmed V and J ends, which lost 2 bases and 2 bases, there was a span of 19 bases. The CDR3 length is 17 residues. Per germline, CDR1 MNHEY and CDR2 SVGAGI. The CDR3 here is CASSYLFDPSYPYEQYF. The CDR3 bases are TGTGCCAGCAGTTACCTCTTCGACCCAAGTTATCCCTACGAGCAGTACTTC.

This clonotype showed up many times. The CDR3 reads CSARGDGPYNSPLHF. The CDR3 region has the DNA TGCAGTGCTAGAGGGGACGGACCCTATAATTCACCCCTCCACTTT. V gene TRBV20-1 combines with J gene TRBJ1-6, with D maybe TRBD1 (5 bases). The CDR3 contains 15 residues. V lost 1 base and J 2 bases, leaving 9 bases between the germline ends. Germline V lookup: CDR1 DFQATT, CDR2 SNEGSKA (reference sequence).

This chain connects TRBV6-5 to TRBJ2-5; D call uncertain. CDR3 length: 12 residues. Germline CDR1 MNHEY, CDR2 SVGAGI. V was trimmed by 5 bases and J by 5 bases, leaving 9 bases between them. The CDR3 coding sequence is TGTGCCAGCAGTACGAGGCAGGAGACCCAGTACTTC. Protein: CASSTRQETQYF.

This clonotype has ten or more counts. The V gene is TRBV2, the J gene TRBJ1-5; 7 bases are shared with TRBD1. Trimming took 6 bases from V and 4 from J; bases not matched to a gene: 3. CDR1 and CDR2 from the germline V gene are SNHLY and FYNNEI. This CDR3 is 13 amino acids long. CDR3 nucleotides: TGTGCCAGCAGGGGGGGACAGAATCAGCCCCAGCATTTT. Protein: CASRGGQNQPQHF.

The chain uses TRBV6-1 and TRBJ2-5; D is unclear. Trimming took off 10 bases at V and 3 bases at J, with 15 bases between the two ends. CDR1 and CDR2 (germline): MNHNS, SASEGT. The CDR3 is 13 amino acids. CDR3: CATLRFHEETQYF. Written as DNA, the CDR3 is TGTGCCACCCTGAGGTTCCACGAAGAGACCCAGTACTTC.

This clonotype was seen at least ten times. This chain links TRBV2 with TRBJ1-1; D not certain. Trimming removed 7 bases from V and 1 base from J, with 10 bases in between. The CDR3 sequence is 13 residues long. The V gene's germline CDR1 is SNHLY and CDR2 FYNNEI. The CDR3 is CASISRRNTEAFF. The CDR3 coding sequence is TGTGCCAGCATTTCTCGACGGAACACTGAAGCTTTCTTT.

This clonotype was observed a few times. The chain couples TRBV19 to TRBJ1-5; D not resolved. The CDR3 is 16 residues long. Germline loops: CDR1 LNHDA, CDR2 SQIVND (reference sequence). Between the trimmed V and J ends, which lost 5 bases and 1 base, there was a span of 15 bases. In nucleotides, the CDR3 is TGTGCCAGTAGTTTCCCCGAAGGCCACAGCAATCAGCCCCAGCATTTT. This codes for CASSFPEGHSNQPQHF.

Here the CDR3 DNA reads TGTGCCAGCAGTTTGGAGATCGGGGGTTACTCCTACGAGCAGTACTTC. Encoded protein: CASSLEIGGYSYEQYF. V usage is TRBV28 and J usage is TRBJ2-7; D is possibly TRBD2 (6 bases). Germline values: CDR1 MDHEN, CDR2 SYDVKM. The V end lost 3 bases, the J end lost 0 bases, and 15 bases lay between the germline ends. The CDR3 has 16 amino acids.

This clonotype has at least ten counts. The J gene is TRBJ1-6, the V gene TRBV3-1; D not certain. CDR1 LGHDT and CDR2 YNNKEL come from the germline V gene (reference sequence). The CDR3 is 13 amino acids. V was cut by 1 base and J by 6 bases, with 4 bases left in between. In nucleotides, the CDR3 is TGTGCCAGCAGCCAAGCTGGTAATTCACCCCTCCACTTT. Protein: CASSQAGNSPLHF. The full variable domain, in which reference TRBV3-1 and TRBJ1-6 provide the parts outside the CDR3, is DTAVSQTPKYLVTQMGNDKSIKCEQNLGHDTMYWYKQDSKKFLKIMFSYNNKELIINETVPNRFSPKSPDKAHLNLHINSLELGDSAVYFCASSQAGNSPLHFGNGTRLTVT.

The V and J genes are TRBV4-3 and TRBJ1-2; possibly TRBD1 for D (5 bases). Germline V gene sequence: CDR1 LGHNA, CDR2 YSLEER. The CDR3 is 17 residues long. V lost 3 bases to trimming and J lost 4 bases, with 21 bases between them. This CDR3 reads CASSQIRRDSGVYGYTF. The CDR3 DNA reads TGCGCCAGCAGCCAGATACGACGGGACTCCGGGGTCTATGGCTACACCTTC.

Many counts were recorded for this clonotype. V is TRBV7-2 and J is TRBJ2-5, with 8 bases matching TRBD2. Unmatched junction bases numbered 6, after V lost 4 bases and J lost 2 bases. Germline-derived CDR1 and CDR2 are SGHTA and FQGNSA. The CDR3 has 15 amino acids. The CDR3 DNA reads TGTGCCAGCAGCTGGCGGGGGGAGGGACAAGAGACCCAGTACTTC. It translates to CASSWRGEGQETQYF.

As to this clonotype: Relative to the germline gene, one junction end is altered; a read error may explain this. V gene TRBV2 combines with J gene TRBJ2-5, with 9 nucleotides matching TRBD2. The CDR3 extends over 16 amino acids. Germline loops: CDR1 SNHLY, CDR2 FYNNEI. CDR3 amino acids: CASSGPVAGGPKTQDF. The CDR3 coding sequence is TGTGCCAGCAGTGGACCCGTCGCGGGGGGGCCGAAGACCCAGGACTTC.